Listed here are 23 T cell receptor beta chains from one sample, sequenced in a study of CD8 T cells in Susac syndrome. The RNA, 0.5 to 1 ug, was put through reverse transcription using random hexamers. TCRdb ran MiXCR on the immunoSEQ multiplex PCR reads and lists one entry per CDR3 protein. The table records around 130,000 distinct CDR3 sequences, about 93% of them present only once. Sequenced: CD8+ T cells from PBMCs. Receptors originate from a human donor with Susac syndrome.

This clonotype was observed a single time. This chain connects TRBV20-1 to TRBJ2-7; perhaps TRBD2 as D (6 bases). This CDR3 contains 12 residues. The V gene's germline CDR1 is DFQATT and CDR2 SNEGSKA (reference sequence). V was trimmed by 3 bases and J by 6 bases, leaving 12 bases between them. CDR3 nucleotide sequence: TGCAGTGCTAGGGAGGAGGGTGTCGAGCAGTACTTC. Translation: CSAREEGVEQYF.

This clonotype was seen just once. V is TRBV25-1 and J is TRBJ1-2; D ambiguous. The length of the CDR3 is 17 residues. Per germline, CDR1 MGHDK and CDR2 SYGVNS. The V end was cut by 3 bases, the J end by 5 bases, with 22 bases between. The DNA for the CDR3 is TGTGCCAGCAGTGATACCCCAGACGGAAACCCCCTTTATGGCTACACCTTC. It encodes CASSDTPDGNPLYGYTF.

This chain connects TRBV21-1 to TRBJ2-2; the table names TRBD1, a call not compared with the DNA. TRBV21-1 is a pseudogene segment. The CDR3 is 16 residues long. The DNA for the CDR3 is TGTGCCAGCAGCAACCCGGACAGGAGATACACCGGGGAGCTGTTTTTT. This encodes CASSNPDRRYTGELFF.

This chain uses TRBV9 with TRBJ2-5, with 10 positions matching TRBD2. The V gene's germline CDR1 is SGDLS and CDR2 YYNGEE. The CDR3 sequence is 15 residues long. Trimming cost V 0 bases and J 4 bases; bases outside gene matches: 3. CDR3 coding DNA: TGTGCCAGCAGCGTAGGAGCTAGCGGGGGAGAGACCCAGTACTTC. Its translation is CASSVGASGGETQYF.

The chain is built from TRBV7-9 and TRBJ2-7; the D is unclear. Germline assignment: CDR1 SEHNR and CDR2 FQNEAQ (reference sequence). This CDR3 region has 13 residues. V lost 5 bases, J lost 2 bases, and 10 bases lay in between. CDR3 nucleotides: TGTGCCAGCAGCGGCCGGGTCGCCTACGAGCAGTACTTC. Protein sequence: CASSGRVAYEQYF.

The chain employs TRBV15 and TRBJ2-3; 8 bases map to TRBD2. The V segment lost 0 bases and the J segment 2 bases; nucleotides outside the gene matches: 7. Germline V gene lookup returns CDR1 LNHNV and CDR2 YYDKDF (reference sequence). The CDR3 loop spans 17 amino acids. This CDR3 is CATSRDRAGGLTDTQYF. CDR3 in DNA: TGTGCCACCAGCAGAGATCGCGCGGGGGGCCTCACAGATACGCAGTATTTT.

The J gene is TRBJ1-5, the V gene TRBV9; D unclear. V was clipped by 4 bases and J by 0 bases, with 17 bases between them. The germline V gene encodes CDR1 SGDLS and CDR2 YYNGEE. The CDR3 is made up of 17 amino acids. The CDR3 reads CASSPDGGLYSNQPQHF. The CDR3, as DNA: TGTGCCAGCAGCCCGGACGGAGGGCTTTATAGCAATCAGCCCCAGCATTTT.

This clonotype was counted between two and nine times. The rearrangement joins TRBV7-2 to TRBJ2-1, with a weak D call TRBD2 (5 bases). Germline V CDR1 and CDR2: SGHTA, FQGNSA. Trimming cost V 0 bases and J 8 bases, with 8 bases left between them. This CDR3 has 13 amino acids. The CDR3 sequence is CASSLALGDEQFF. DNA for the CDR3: TGTGCCAGCAGCTTAGCCCTCGGGGATGAGCAGTTCTTC.

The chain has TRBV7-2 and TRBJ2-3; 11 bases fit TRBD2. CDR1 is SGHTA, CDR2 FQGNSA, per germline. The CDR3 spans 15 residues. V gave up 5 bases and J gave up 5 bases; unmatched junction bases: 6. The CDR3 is CASSPIGLAGDTQYF. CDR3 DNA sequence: TGTGCCAGCAGCCCAATTGGACTAGCGGGAGATACGCAGTATTTT.

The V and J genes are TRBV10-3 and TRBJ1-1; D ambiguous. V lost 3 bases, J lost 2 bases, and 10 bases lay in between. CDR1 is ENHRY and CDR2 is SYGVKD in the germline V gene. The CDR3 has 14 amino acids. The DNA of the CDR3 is TGTGCCATCAGTGAAGGATCCCCCAACACTGAAGCTTTCTTT. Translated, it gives CAISEGSPNTEAFF.

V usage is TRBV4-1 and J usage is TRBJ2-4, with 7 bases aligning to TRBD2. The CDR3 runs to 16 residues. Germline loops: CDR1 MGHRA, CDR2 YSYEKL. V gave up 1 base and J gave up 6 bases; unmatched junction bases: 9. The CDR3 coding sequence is TGCGCCAGCAGCCAAGCTCTCAGGGCTAGCGGAAACATTCAGTACTTC. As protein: CASSQALRASGNIQYF.

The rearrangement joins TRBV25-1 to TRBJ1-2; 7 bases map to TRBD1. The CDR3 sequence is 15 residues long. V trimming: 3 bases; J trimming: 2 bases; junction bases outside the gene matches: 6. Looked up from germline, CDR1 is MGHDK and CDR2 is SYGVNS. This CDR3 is CASSEIDRENYGYTF. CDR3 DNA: TGTGCCAGCAGTGAGATTGACAGGGAGAACTATGGCTACACCTTC.

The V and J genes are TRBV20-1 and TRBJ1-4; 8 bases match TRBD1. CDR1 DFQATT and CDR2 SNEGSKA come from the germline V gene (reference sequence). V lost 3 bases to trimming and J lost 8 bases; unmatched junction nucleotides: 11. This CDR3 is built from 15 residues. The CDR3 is CSASQDRGPREKLFF. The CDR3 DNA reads TGCAGTGCTAGCCAAGACAGGGGCCCTAGGGAAAAACTGTTTTTT.

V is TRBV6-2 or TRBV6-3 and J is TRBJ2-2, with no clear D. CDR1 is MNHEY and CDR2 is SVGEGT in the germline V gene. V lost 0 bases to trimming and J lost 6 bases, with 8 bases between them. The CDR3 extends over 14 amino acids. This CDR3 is CASSYSNDAGELFF. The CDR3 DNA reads TGTGCCAGCAGTTACTCGAATGACGCCGGGGAGCTGTTTTTT.

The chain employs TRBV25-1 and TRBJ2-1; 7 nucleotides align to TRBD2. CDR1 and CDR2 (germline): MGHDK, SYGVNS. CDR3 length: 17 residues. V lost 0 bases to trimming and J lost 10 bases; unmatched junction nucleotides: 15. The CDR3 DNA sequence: TGTGCCAGCAGTGAATATCGACTCCCTGAGTGGGGGGGGGAGCAGTTCTTC. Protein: CASSEYRLPEWGGEQFF.

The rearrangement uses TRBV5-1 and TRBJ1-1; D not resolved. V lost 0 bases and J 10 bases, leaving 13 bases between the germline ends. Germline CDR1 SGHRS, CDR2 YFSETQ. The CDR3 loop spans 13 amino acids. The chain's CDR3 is CASSLVGGKGAFF. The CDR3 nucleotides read TGCGCCAGCAGCTTGGTCGGCGGGAAGGGAGCTTTCTTT.

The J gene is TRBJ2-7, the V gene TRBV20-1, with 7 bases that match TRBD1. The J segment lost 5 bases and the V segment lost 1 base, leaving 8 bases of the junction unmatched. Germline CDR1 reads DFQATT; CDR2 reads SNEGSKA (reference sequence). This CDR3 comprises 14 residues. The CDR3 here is CSARGRDRLDEQYF. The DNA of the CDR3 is TGCAGTGCTAGAGGCCGGGACAGACTTGACGAGCAGTACTTC.

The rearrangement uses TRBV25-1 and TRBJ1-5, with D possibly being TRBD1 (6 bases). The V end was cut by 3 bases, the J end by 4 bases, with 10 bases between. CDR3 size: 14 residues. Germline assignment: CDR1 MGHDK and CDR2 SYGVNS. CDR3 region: CASSEGGGNQPQHF. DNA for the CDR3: TGTGCCAGCAGTGAGGGAGGGGGAAATCAGCCCCAGCATTTT.

This CDR3 is CSARGVGQVTDTQYF. In DNA, the CDR3 is TGCAGTGCTAGAGGGGTCGGGCAGGTCACAGATACGCAGTATTTT. This chain uses TRBV20-1 with TRBJ2-3; D is undetermined. Germline CDR1 is DFQATT and CDR2 is SNEGSKA (reference sequence). The CDR3 extends over 15 amino acids. V lost 1 base and J 2 bases, leaving 13 bases between the germline ends.

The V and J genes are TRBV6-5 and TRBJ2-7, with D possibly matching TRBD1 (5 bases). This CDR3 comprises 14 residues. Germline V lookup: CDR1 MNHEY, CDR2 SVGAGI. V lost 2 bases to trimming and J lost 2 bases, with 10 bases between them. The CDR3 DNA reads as TGTGCCAGCAGTTACGGGCAGGGCCCCTACGAGCAGTACTTC. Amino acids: CASSYGQGPYEQYF.

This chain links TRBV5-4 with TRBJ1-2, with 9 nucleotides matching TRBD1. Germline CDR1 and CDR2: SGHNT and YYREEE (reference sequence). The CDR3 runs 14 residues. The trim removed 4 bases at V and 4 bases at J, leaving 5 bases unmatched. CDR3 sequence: CASSGGTGLYGYTF. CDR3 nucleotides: TGTGCCAGCAGCGGTGGGACAGGGCTCTATGGCTACACCTTC.

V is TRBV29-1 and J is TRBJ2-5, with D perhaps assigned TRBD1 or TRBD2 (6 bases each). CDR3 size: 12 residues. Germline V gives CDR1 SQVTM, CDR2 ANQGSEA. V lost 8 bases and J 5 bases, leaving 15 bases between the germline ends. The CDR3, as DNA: TGCAGCACTAGGGGGGAGTGGGAGACCCAGTACTTC. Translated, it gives CSTRGEWETQYF. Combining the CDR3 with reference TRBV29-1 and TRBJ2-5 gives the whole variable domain SAVISQKPSRDICQRGTSLTIQCQVDSQVTMMFWYRQQPGQSLTLIATANQGSEATYESGFVIDKFPISRPNLTFSTLTVSNMSPEDSSIYLCSTRGEWETQYFGPGTRLLVL.

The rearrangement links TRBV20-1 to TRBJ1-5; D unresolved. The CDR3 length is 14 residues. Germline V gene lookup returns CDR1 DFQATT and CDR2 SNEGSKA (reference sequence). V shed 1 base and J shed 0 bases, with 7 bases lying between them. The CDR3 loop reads CSARARNSNQPQHF. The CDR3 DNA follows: TGCAGTGCTAGAGCTAGGAATAGCAATCAGCCCCAGCATTTT.